Below, 31 T cell receptor beta chains from the same sample are listed, as sequenced in a study of cytomegalovirus exposure and HLA in healthy donors. The PCR contained 60 Vbeta and 13 Jbeta primers. Sequenced by immunoSEQ multiplex PCR; TCRdb stores in-frame clones only, minus some. The table has fewer than 90,000 clones, roughly three quarters seen once. The sequenced sample was PBMCs. The receptors were sampled from a man between 25 and 39 years old in good health and CMV-seronegative.

This clone was counted a few times. The chain employs TRBV28 and TRBJ2-3; D is possibly TRBD2 (5 bases). This CDR3 has 16 amino acids. The V end was cut by 5 bases, the J end by 3 bases, with 18 bases between. Germline CDR1 is MDHEN and CDR2 is SYDVKM. The chain's CDR3 is CASSPRLGRSTDTQYF. The CDR3, as DNA: TGTGCCAGCAGTCCCCGATTGGGGAGAAGTACAGATACGCAGTATTTT.

Only a few counts were recorded for this clone. The same CDR3 arises from other DNA sequences in this sample as well. CDR3 coding DNA: TGTGCCAGCAGCTTGGGACACCTCTCTGGAAACACCATATATTTT. Its protein is CASSLGHLSGNTIYF. This chain joins TRBV9 and TRBJ1-3, with a tentative D call TRBD1 (6 bases). The V gene lost 4 bases and the J gene lost 0 bases, with 11 bases spanning the gap. The CDR3 covers 15 residues. Germline loops: CDR1 SGDLS, CDR2 YYNGEE.

This clone was seen more than once but under ten times. This sequence joins TRBV7-2 and TRBJ2-3; 11 bases are a match to TRBD2. The CDR3 length is 16 residues. With 1 base clipped from V and 6 bases from J, the junction kept 6 bases outside the gene matches. Germline CDR1 is SGHTA and CDR2 is FQGNSA. The CDR3 region is CASSLEVSGGVDTQYF. The CDR3 nucleotides are TGTGCCAGCAGCTTAGAAGTTAGCGGGGGGGTGGATACGCAGTATTTT.

Note on this clone: The junction does not match germline at one end; this may be a read error. The sample contains more than one DNA sequence encoding this CDR3. V gene TRBV7-9 combines with J gene TRBJ1-2; the D is unclear. The CDR3 loop spans 12 amino acids. Germline V CDR1 and CDR2: SEHNR, FQNEAQ (reference sequence). CDR3 sequence (DNA): TGCGCCAGCAGCCCCACGGTCGGTGGCTACACCTTC. Encoded protein: CASSPTVGGYTF.

This clone has only a few counts. The V call is TRBV6-5, the J call TRBJ1-1, with D uncertain. V was trimmed by 5 bases and J by 10 bases, leaving 11 bases between them. CDR1 and CDR2 from the germline V gene are MNHEY and SVGAGI. The CDR3 is 11 residues long. CDR3 region: CASSDGVGAFF. The CDR3 DNA reads TGTGCCAGCAGTGACGGAGTCGGAGCTTTCTTT.

As to this clone: This sample includes further DNA sequences coding for the same CDR3. The V and J genes are TRBV11-2 and TRBJ1-2; 10 bases are shared with TRBD1. The CDR3 totals 13 residues. V was pared by 3 bases and J by 6 bases, with 1 base of the junction left unmatched. Per the germline V gene, CDR1 is SGHAT and CDR2 is FQNNGV. The CDR3 DNA sequence: TGTGCCAGCAGCTTGGGGACAGGGGATGGCTACACCTTC. Protein sequence: CASSLGTGDGYTF.

In its sample, this clone was seen a few times. The chain recombines TRBV4-2 with TRBJ2-5; 7 bases map to TRBD1. The CDR3 runs to 18 residues. J gave up 5 bases and V 4 bases, and 19 bases lay outside the gene matches. Looked up from germline, CDR1 is LGHNA and CDR2 is YNFKEQ. Here the CDR3 DNA reads TGTGCCAGCAGCCCACGGTACAGCATCGGGACAGTGGCGGAGACCCAGTACTTC. It translates to CASSPRYSIGTVAETQYF.

This chain joins TRBV18 and TRBJ2-5, with TRBD1 identical over 10 bases. Germline CDR1 is KGHSH and CDR2 is LQKENI. With 4 bases clipped from V and 5 bases from J, the junction kept 1 base outside the gene matches. The CDR3 totals 13 residues. The CDR3 nucleotides read TGTGCCAGCTCACGGACAGGGGGGGAGACCCAGTACTTC. The encoded protein is CASSRTGGETQYF.

The V call is TRBV2, the J call TRBJ2-2; 9 bases match TRBD1. The CDR3 extends over 15 amino acids. Germline CDR1 is SNHLY and CDR2 is FYNNEI. J gave up 6 bases and V 5 bases, and 7 bases lay outside the gene matches. The CDR3, as DNA: TGTGCCAGCAGTCTAAGACAGGGGGGGTCCGGGGAGCTGTTTTTT. Translating gives CASSLRQGGSGELFF. The whole variable domain, remainder taken from reference TRBV2 and TRBJ2-2, is EPEVTQTPSHQVTQMGQEVILRCVPISNHLYFYWYRQILGQKVEFLVSFYNNEISEKSEIFDDQFSVERPDGSNFTLKIRSTKLEDSAMYFCASSLRQGGSGELFFGEGSRLTVL.

This chain uses TRBV28 with TRBJ2-1; 8 bases fit TRBD1. The CDR3 consists of 15 residues. In germline, CDR1 is MDHEN, CDR2 SYDVKM. V lost 6 bases, J lost 1 base, and 5 bases stayed unmatched. The CDR3, as DNA: TGTGCCAGCAGACAAACAGGGGGGTCCTACAATGAGCAGTTCTTC. Amino acid sequence: CASRQTGGSYNEQFF.

This chain joins TRBV7-7 and TRBJ2-2; 10 positions match TRBD2. The junction had 11 bases not matched to a gene; V was cut back by 5 bases and J by 2 bases. The CDR3 extends over 18 amino acids. Germline values: CDR1 SSHAT, CDR2 FNYEAQ (reference sequence). The CDR3 DNA follows: TGTGCCAGCAGCCCGCTCCCTAGCGGGGGTATCAACACCGGGGAGCTGTTTTTT. As protein: CASSPLPSGGINTGELFF.

The rearrangement joins TRBV27 to TRBJ1-2; 8 bases match TRBD1. The CDR3 runs 14 residues. Unmatched junction bases numbered 5, after V lost 5 bases and J lost 3 bases. Germline lookup yields CDR1 MNHEY and CDR2 SMNVEV (reference sequence). The CDR3 loop is CASSPPDRDYGYTF. The CDR3 DNA follows: TGTGCCAGCAGTCCCCCGGACAGGGACTATGGCTACACCTTC.

The rearrangement joins TRBV28 to TRBJ1-1; 7 bases match TRBD1. This CDR3 region has 14 residues. V lost 7 bases and J lost 6; bases outside the gene matches: 11. Germline lookup yields CDR1 MDHEN and CDR2 SYDVKM. This CDR3 reads CASTPGGKKAEAFF. CDR3 DNA sequence: TGTGCCAGCACCCCAGGGGGGAAAAAAGCTGAAGCTTTCTTT. The full variable domain, in which reference TRBV28 and TRBJ1-1 provide the parts outside the CDR3, is DVKVTQSSRYLVKRTGEKVFLECVQDMDHENMFWYRQDPGLGLRLIYFSYDVKMKEKGDIPEGYSVSREKKERFSLILESASTNQTSMYLCASTPGGKKAEAFFGQGTRLTVV.

The rearrangement uses TRBV19 and TRBJ2-1; 7 bases are shared with TRBD2. The CDR3 has 16 residues. With 4 bases clipped from V and 4 bases from J, the junction kept 10 bases outside the gene matches. Germline V gives CDR1 LNHDA, CDR2 SQIVND (reference sequence). DNA for the CDR3: TGTGCCAGTAGTAGCCCCGGACTAGGAAGATACAATGAGCAGTTCTTC. Amino acid sequence: CASSSPGLGRYNEQFF. Full variable domain (missing parts from reference TRBV19 and TRBJ2-1): DGGITQSPKYLFRKEGQNVTLSCEQNLNHDAMYWYRQDPGQGLRLIYYSQIVNDFQKGDIAEGYSVSREKKESFPLTVTSAQKNPTAFYLCASSSPGLGRYNEQFFGPGTRLTVL.

V gene TRBV7-2 combines with J gene TRBJ2-6; TRBD2 matches at 8 bases. Per the germline V gene, CDR1 is SGHTA and CDR2 is FQGNSA. The CDR3 loop spans 18 amino acids. V lost 0 bases to trimming and J lost 4 bases; unmatched junction nucleotides: 8. CDR3 in amino acids: CASSLAGLGGGGANVLTF. CDR3 in DNA: TGTGCCAGCAGCTTAGCGGGACTAGGAGGTGGCGGGGCCAACGTCCTGACTTTC.

The chain has TRBV2 and TRBJ2-7; tentative D call: TRBD2 (5 bases). Germline CDR1 reads SNHLY; CDR2 reads FYNNEI. The V and J ends lost 6 bases and 6 bases respectively, with 15 bases between them. The CDR3 sequence is 13 residues long. CDR3 sequence (DNA): TGTGCCAGCAGAGGACTCAGAGCGGTCGAGCAGTACTTC. It specifies CASRGLRAVEQYF.

This clone was counted between two and nine times. The gene calls are TRBV7-2 and TRBJ1-2, with D tentatively TRBD1 (6 bases). V dropped 3 bases and J dropped 8 bases, with 16 bases sitting between them. This CDR3 comprises 14 residues. Germline lookup yields CDR1 SGHTA and CDR2 FQGNSA. CDR3 bases: TGTGCCAGCAGCTTGGACAGAACTTCTCGAGGCTACACCTTC. It translates to CASSLDRTSRGYTF.

The rearrangement links TRBV11-3 to TRBJ2-3; 8 nucleotides match TRBD2. CDR1 SGHNT and CDR2 YENEEA come from the germline V gene. Trimming cost V 5 bases and J 3 bases; bases outside gene matches: 7. The CDR3 is 15 residues long. CDR3 sequence: CASSRSGVETDTQYF. The DNA of the CDR3 is TGTGCCAGCAGCCGTAGCGGGGTGGAGACAGATACGCAGTATTTT.

J is TRBJ1-1 and V is TRBV7-2; 9 bases agree with TRBD1. This CDR3 comprises 16 residues. Trimming at V came to 4 bases and at J to 4 bases, leaving 10 bases not matched to a gene. Germline values: CDR1 SGHTA, CDR2 FQGNSA. The CDR3 bases are TGTGCCAGCAGCTACATCCCGGGACAGGGATCCACTGAAGCTTTCTTT. Its translation: CASSYIPGQGSTEAFF. The variable domain in full, completed from reference TRBV7-2 and TRBJ1-1, reads GAGVSQSPSNKVTEKGKDVELRCDPISGHTALYWYRQSLGQGLEFLIYFQGNSAPDKSGLPSDRFSAERTGGSVSTLTIQRTQQEDSAVYLCASSYIPGQGSTEAFFGQGTRLTVV.

The J gene is TRBJ2-3, the V gene TRBV6-6, with 8 bases identical to TRBD2. CDR1 and CDR2 from the germline V gene are MNHNY and SVGAGI (reference sequence). The CDR3 is 15 amino acids. Trimming removed 6 bases from V and 5 bases from J; junction bases left unmatched: 10. This CDR3 reads CASRSSGGFGDTQYF. The CDR3, as DNA: TGTGCCAGCAGATCGTCGGGGGGGTTTGGAGATACGCAGTATTTT.

The chain joins TRBV4-1 to TRBJ1-1, with 8 bases that match TRBD1. Germline V gene lookup returns CDR1 MGHRA and CDR2 YSYEKL. The ends lost 1 base at V and 4 bases at J; junction bases unmatched: 2. CDR3 length equals 14 residues. CDR3 nucleotides: TGCGCCAGCAGCCAAGCAGGGGGCCGCACTGAAGCTTTCTTT. This codes for CASSQAGGRTEAFF.

The chain is built from TRBV7-8 and TRBJ2-3, with D unresolved. Trimming took off 2 bases at V and 3 bases at J, with 9 bases between the two ends. Germline values: CDR1 SGHVS, CDR2 FQNEAQ. There are 14 residues in the CDR3. CDR3 residues: CASSLISLTDTQYF. The CDR3, as DNA: TGTGCCAGCAGCTTAATTAGTCTGACAGATACGCAGTATTTT.

CDR3 nucleotide sequence: TGCGCCAGCAGTGAGTTTCAGGGTACCTACGAGCAGTACTTC. Residues: CASSEFQGTYEQYF. The gene calls are TRBV10-1 and TRBJ2-7, with D possibly matching TRBD1 (5 bases). The CDR3 runs 14 residues. Germline lookup yields CDR1 WNHNN and CDR2 SYGVQD (reference sequence). Deletions cut 1 base from V and 2 bases from J, with 9 bases between.

This clone was detected once. V usage is TRBV6-1 and J usage is TRBJ1-1; D gene uncertain. The germline V gene encodes CDR1 MNHNS and CDR2 SASEGT. Trimming took off 6 bases at V and 0 bases at J, with 8 bases between the two ends. The CDR3 spans 13 residues. For the CDR3, the DNA is TGTGCCAGCAGCGCACACATGAACACTGAAGCTTTCTTT. It is translated as CASSAHMNTEAFF.

This rearrangement joins TRBV27 to TRBJ1-3, with a tentative D call TRBD1 (6 bases). The CDR3 consists of 16 residues. V was trimmed by 0 bases and J by 4 bases, leaving 13 bases between them. Germline V lookup: CDR1 MNHEY, CDR2 SMNVEV (reference sequence). The CDR3 spells CASSLSFGGAGNTIYF. The DNA of the CDR3 is TGTGCCAGCAGTTTATCGTTTGGGGGCGCCGGAAACACCATATATTTT.

The chain recombines TRBV30 with TRBJ1-5; D perhaps matches TRBD1 (5 bases). The germline V and J ends were trimmed by 0 bases and 4 bases, with 13 bases remaining between them. This CDR3 has 15 residues. Per the germline V gene, CDR1 is GTSNPN and CDR2 is SVGIG (reference sequence). CDR3 bases: TGTGCCTGGAGTGTAGCCAGGGCGGGAAATCAGCCCCAGCATTTT. Amino acid sequence: CAWSVARAGNQPQHF. Looking up the rest from reference TRBV30 and TRBJ1-5 gives the full variable domain: SQTIHQWPATLVQPVGSPLSLECTVEGTSNPNLYWYRQAAGRGLQLLFYSVGIGQISSEVPQNLSASRPQDRQFILSSKKLLLSDSGFYLCAWSVARAGNQPQHFGDGTRLSIL.

The chain combines TRBV5-6 with TRBJ1-1; 8 positions match TRBD1. The CDR3 runs 17 residues. Trimming took 2 bases from V and 0 from J; bases not matched to a gene: 9. CDR1 and CDR2 from the germline V gene are SGHDT and YYEEEE. CDR3 DNA sequence: TGTGCCAGCAGCTTATTTGGTGACAGGGGTGTGAACACTGAAGCTTTCTTT. Protein: CASSLFGDRGVNTEAFF.

This clone was recorded once. Within the sample, other DNA sequences also encode this same CDR3. The gene calls are TRBV28 and TRBJ2-1; 12 bases align to TRBD1. This CDR3 spans 16 amino acids. Trimming cost V 2 bases and J 10 bases; bases outside gene matches: 9. Germline V gives CDR1 MDHEN, CDR2 SYDVKM. The CDR3 DNA sequence: TGTGCCAGCAGTTTACTTCCGGGACAGGGGGCTATCGAGCAGTTCTTC. As protein: CASSLLPGQGAIEQFF.

The gene calls are TRBV4-3 and TRBJ2-5, with TRBD1 identical over 9 bases. CDR1 is LGHNA and CDR2 is YSLEER in the germline V gene. The CDR3 spans 15 residues. V dropped 5 bases and J dropped 4; count of bases not matched to a gene: 8. CDR3 sequence: CASSVTGGGGETQYF. The CDR3 DNA reads TGCGCCAGCAGCGTGACAGGGGGAGGAGGAGAGACCCAGTACTTC.

The chain uses TRBV10-3 and TRBJ2-7; 10 bases map to TRBD1. V gave up 10 bases and J gave up 3 bases; unmatched junction bases: 3. Germline V CDR1 and CDR2: ENHRY, SYGVKD. CDR3 length: 12 amino acids. The CDR3 reads CATRDRGYEQYF. The CDR3 DNA sequence: TGTGCCACACGGGACAGGGGCTACGAGCAGTACTTC.

The chain employs TRBV4-2 and TRBJ2-1; TRBD2 aligns across 7 bases. V trimming: 3 bases; J trimming: 4 bases; junction bases outside the gene matches: 6. Germline loops: CDR1 LGHNA, CDR2 YNFKEQ. The CDR3 has 15 residues. CDR3 sequence (DNA): TGTGCCAGCAGCCAGAAGCTAGCGGAGTACAATGAGCAGTTCTTC. It codes for CASSQKLAEYNEQFF.